This is a list of T cell receptor beta chains from one sample in a study of T cell changes during pregnancy in multiple sclerosis. The protocol was immunoSEQ multiplex PCR, while the TCRdb copy is restricted to in-frame clones and leaves out a portion. The sample includes approximately 33,000 clones, just over 90% of them seen just once. Specimen: CD4+ T cells from peripheral blood mononuclear cells, collected after pregnancy. These receptors were taken from a female donor with multiple sclerosis, enrolled in a pregnancy study. CDR3s include the opening cysteine and the closing phenylalanine or tryptophan. The D gene is left open where the match is weak. Not every row has a clone size; where given, it reads once, few, many or a size class.

>NA|TRBJ2-2|NA|TRBV4-1
CASSQEGAVTGELFF
TGCGCCAGCAGCCAAGAAGGAGCGGTTACCGGGGAGCTGTTTTTT
>NA|TRBJ2-2|NA|TRBV5-1
CASGLGAGVTGELFF
TGCGCCAGCGGCCTTGGGGCAGGGGTGACCGGGGAGCTGTTTTTT
>NA|TRBJ1-1|NA|TRBV13
CASSVTGRFRLNTEAFF
TGTGCCAGCAGCGTAACAGGGCGCTTTCGGTTGAACACTGAAGCTTTCTTT
>NA|TRBJ1-1|NA|TRBV18
CASSPPGRPEAFF
TGTGCCAGCTCACCACCGGGCAGGCCTGAAGCTTTCTTT
>NA|TRBJ2-1|TRBD2|TRBV19
CASSTGIAGGPHEQFF
TGTGCCAGTAGCACCGGCATAGCGGGAGGGCCGCATGAGCAGTTCTTC
>NA|TRBJ1-1|TRBD1|TRBV7-6
CASSNTNPGQINTEAFF
TGTGCCAGCAGCAATACTAATCCGGGACAGATAAACACTGAAGCTTTCTTT
>once|TRBJ2-5|NA|TRBV2
CASRLAETQYF
TGTGCCAGCAGGTTGGCAGAGACCCAGTACTTC
>NA|TRBJ1-3|TRBD1|TRBV28
CASSLFQQGNLGNTIYF
TGTGCCAGCAGTTTATTCCAACAGGGGAATTTAGGAAACACCATATATTTT
>NA|TRBJ1-2|NA|TRBV4-2
CASSQEGVNYGYTF
TGTGCCAGCAGCCAAGAAGGGGTTAACTATGGCTACACCTTC
>NA|TRBJ2-3|TRBD2|TRBV4-2
CASSQEPVGLAGGDTQYF
TGTGCCAGCAGCCAAGAGCCGGTGGGACTAGCGGGGGGTGATACGCAGTATTTT
>NA|TRBJ2-7|TRBD2|TRBV11-2
CASSLGSGGPSYEQYF
TGTGCCAGCAGCTTAGGAAGCGGGGGACCCTCCTACGAGCAGTACTTC
>few|TRBJ1-1|NA|TRBV20-1
CSAHGQTEAFF
TGCAGTGCCCATGGACAGACTGAAGCTTTCTTT
>NA|TRBJ2-1|NA|TRBV6-5
CASSSYRAYNEQFF
TGTGCCAGCAGTTCCTACAGGGCCTACAATGAGCAGTTCTTC
>NA|TRBJ1-4|NA|TRBV28
CASRPRGMVEKLFF
TGTGCCAGCAGACCCAGGGGCATGGTTGAAAAACTGTTTTTT
>NA|TRBJ2-2|TRBD2|TRBV5-1
CASSLVAGSTGELFF
TGCGCCAGCAGCTTGGTAGCGGGAAGCACCGGGGAGCTGTTTTTT
>few|TRBJ2-3|TRBD2|TRBV4-1
CASSQEGRTSGLTDTQYF
TGCGCCAGCAGCCAAGAAGGACGGACTAGCGGGCTCACAGATACGCAGTATTTT
>NA|TRBJ1-2|NA|TRBV7-2
CASSPQPGTSRSGYGYTF
TGTGCCAGCAGCCCCCAGCCCGGGACAAGTCGGAGCGGCTATGGCTACACCTTC
>NA|TRBJ1-1|NA|TRBV7-2
CASSLQLYTEAFF
TGTGCCAGCAGCTTACAACTTTACACTGAAGCTTTCTTT
>NA|TRBJ2-2|NA|TRBV28
CASIKLTGELFF
TGTGCCAGCATCAAGCTTACCGGGGAGCTGTTTTTT
>NA|TRBJ1-5|NA|TRBV5-5
CASSRVTGGGQPQHF
TGTGCCAGCAGCCGCGTAACGGGGGGCGGTCAGCCCCAGCATTTT
>NA|TRBJ2-1|NA|TRBV10-2
CASTLTWSSYNEQFF
TGCGCCAGCACCCTGACTTGGAGCTCCTACAATGAGCAGTTCTTC
>NA|TRBJ2-7|TRBD2|TRBV5-1
CASSLGGGEQYF
TGCGCCAGCAGCTTGGGGGGGGGCGAGCAGTACTTC
>NA|TRBJ1-1|NA|TRBV11-3
CASRGGGTEAFF
TGTGCCAGCAGAGGGGGGGGCACTGAAGCTTTCTTT
>NA|TRBJ1-1|NA|TRBV7-3
CASSTKRNTEAFF
TGTGCCAGCAGCACTAAGCGGAACACTGAAGCTTTCTTT
>NA|TRBJ1-2|NA|TRBV29-1
CSVDPRRNSYGYTF
TGCAGCGTTGATCCACGGAGAAATTCCTATGGCTACACCTTC
>NA|TRBJ2-7|TRBD1|TRBV10-3
CAISDRRDRAYEQYF
TGTGCCATCAGCGATAGACGGGACAGGGCGTACGAGCAGTACTTC
>NA|TRBJ2-1|TRBD2|TRBV29-1
CSVGTSGSWGEQFF
TGCAGCGTTGGGACTAGCGGGAGCTGGGGTGAGCAGTTCTTC
>NA|TRBJ1-3|NA|TRBV10-3
CAINDRNSGNTIYF
TGTGCCATCAATGACAGGAACTCTGGAAACACCATATATTTT
>NA|TRBJ1-5|NA|TRBV6-1
CASTRGYPDQPQHF
TGTGCCAGCACCAGGGGTTACCCGGACCAGCCCCAGCATTTT